One and the same sample provided the 9 T cell receptor beta chains below, sequenced in a study of blood T cell repertoires in COVID-19. Assay: immunoSEQ multiplex PCR; the TCRdb copy retains only in-frame clones and omits some. Of 110,000 or so clones in the sample, approximately 90% were seen once. Material: peripheral blood. These receptors were obtained from a woman aged 70-85 years who had recovered from COVID-19.

This clone was recorded only once. The chain joins TRBV2 to TRBJ1-5, with 7 bases that match TRBD1. The germline V gene has CDR1 SNHLY and CDR2 FYNNEI. This CDR3 spans 15 amino acids. V was clipped by 7 bases and J by 2 bases; unmatched bases: 8. CDR3 region: CASTTADRGNQPQHF. DNA for the CDR3: TGTGCCAGCACCACAGCCGACAGGGGCAATCAGCCCCAGCATTTT. Full variable domain (outside the CDR3, taken from reference TRBV2 and TRBJ1-5): EPEVTQTPSHQVTQMGQEVILRCVPISNHLYFYWYRQILGQKVEFLVSFYNNEISEKSEIFDDQFSVERPDGSNFTLKIRSTKLEDSAMYFCASTTADRGNQPQHFGDGTRLSIL.

The rearrangement joins TRBV6-5 to TRBJ2-7; a weak D match, TRBD2 (5 bases). Germline V gene sequence: CDR1 MNHEY, CDR2 SVGAGI. V dropped 7 bases and J dropped 2 bases, with 18 bases sitting between them. The CDR3 covers 15 residues. The CDR3 DNA follows: TGTGCCAGCACATCTAGGGCGGGTCCTACCTACGAGCAGTACTTC. Its translation: CASTSRAGPTYEQYF.

This clone has a handful of counts. The gene calls are TRBV2 and TRBJ2-7; 8 nucleotides align to TRBD1. The CDR3 is 14 residues long. Trimming at V came to 7 bases and at J to 10 bases, leaving 15 bases not matched to a gene. Looked up from germline, CDR1 is SNHLY and CDR2 is FYNNEI. CDR3: CASTVRGQDTKQYF. Here the CDR3 DNA reads TGTGCCAGCACTGTAAGGGGACAGGACACGAAACAGTACTTC.

The chain has TRBV29-1 and TRBJ1-5; maybe TRBD1 (5 bases). The CDR3 covers 13 residues. Germline-derived CDR1 and CDR2 are SQVTM and ANQGSEA. V shed 7 bases and J shed 3 bases, with 13 bases lying between them. CDR3 DNA: TGCAGCGCCCTCACAGGATACAATCAGCCCCAGCATTTT. Translating gives CSALTGYNQPQHF.

The chain couples TRBV7-9 to TRBJ2-5, with D unresolved. Per the germline V gene, CDR1 is SEHNR and CDR2 is FQNEAQ (reference sequence). V was pared by 2 bases and J by 1 base, with 8 bases between. This CDR3 comprises 14 residues. The CDR3 region is CASSLTYSQETQYF. Written as DNA, the CDR3 is TGTGCCAGCAGCTTAACTTACAGCCAAGAGACCCAGTACTTC. Full variable domain (remainder filled in from reference TRBV7-9 and TRBJ2-5): DTGVSQNPRHKITKRGQNVTFRCDPISEHNRLYWYRQTLGQGPEFLTYFQNEAQLEKSRLLSDRFSAERPKGSFSTLEIQRTEQGDSAMYLCASSLTYSQETQYFGPGTRLLVL.

The chain's CDR3 is CARPPGETEAFF. The CDR3 DNA is TGTGCCAGGCCCCCAGGGGAGACTGAAGCTTTCTTT. The V and J genes are TRBV21-1 and TRBJ1-1; no DNA check was done on the table's D call, TRBD1. TRBV21-1 is given as a pseudogene. The CDR3 totals 12 residues.

With respect to this clone: The sample contains more than one DNA sequence encoding this CDR3. This chain connects TRBV7-2 to TRBJ2-3; D ambiguous. CDR1 and CDR2 from the germline V gene are SGHTA and FQGNSA. V lost 5 bases and J 5 bases, leaving 8 bases between the germline ends. This CDR3 has 12 amino acids. This CDR3 is CASSPSGDTQYF. The CDR3 DNA reads TGTGCCAGCAGCCCGAGTGGAGATACGCAGTATTTT.

The chain is built from TRBV3-1 (or the pseudogene TRBV3-2) and TRBJ1-6; D is unresolved. Trimming took off 4 bases at V and 14 bases at J, with 15 bases between the two ends. The V gene's germline CDR1 is LGHDT and CDR2 YNNKEL (reference sequence). CDR3 length equals 13 residues. The CDR3 nucleotides read TGTGCCAGCAGCCCTCCTGGGCGCGGGACCCTCCACTTT. The encoded protein is CASSPPGRGTLHF.

This chain uses TRBV12-1 with TRBJ2-7; TRBD2, as called in the table, went unchecked against the DNA. TRBV12-1 is a pseudogene segment. The CDR3 has 18 residues. CDR3 nucleotide sequence: TGTGCCAGCAGCTTAACCGGGACTAGCGGGAGGGAACCCTACGAGCAGTACTTC. As protein: CASSLTGTSGREPYEQYF.